This T cell receptor (beta chain) was profiled in a study of T cells in Graves' hyperthyroidism and ophthalmopathy. Study-wide points: Most thyroid clonotypes with frequency above 0.001 were detected in blood.

Hyperthyroidism was newly diagnosed in patients aged 18 to 65 (duration under 2 months). Ahead of any ophthalmopathy symptoms, the blood sample was obtained at the first diagnosis of hyperthyroidism. The TCR beta CDR3 regions underwent amplification using RNA transcripts as the source. A set of HTBI primers served as the primers for a first-round RT-PCR of the TCR CDR3. TCRdb passed the multiplex PCR reads through MiXCR, listing each CDR3 protein once. The sample carries about 720,000 distinct CDR3 sequences, 18% recorded once. Worth noting for this clonotype: As yet, its antigen is unknown.

With 7 bases removed from V and 0 bases from J, the gap between germline ends came to 17 bases. The CDR3 covers 15 residues. The germline V gene encodes CDR1 SQVTM and CDR2 ANQGSEA. Material for sequencing was blood. This receptor was identified in a woman aged 45 to 65 with Graves' hyperthyroidism that later progressed to Graves' ophthalmopathy. The chain has TRBV29-1 and TRBJ2-3; D may match TRBD1 or TRBD2 (5 bases each). Written as DNA, the CDR3 is TGCAGCGGCGATGGTAGCGACAGTAGCACAGATACGCAGTATTTT. Its protein product is CSGDGSDSSTDTQYF.